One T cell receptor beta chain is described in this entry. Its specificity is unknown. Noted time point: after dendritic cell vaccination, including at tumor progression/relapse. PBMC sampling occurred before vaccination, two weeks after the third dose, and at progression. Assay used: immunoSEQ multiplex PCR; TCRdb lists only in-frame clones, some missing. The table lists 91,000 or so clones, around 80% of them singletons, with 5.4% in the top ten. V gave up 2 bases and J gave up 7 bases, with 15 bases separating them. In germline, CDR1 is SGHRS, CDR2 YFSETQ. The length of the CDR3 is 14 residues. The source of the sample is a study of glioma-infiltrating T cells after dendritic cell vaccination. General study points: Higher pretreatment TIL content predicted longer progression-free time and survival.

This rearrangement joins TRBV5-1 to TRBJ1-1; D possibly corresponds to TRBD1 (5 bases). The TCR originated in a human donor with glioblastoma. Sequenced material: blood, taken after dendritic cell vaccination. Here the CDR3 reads CASSLGQGVGEAFF. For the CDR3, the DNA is TGCGCCAGCAGCTTAGGGCAGGGCGTCGGTGAAGCTTTCTTT.